The clone carrying this TCR beta chain was recorded at least ten times. This sample was taken from a study of T cells in Graves' hyperthyroidism and ophthalmopathy. It was RNA transcripts that yielded the amplified TCR beta CDR3 regions. A first-round RT-PCR of the TCR CDR3 used the HTBI primer set. TCRdb reprocessed the multiplex PCR reads via MiXCR and lists one record per CDR3 protein. The sample lists approximately 400,000 distinct CDR3 sequences, about a sixth occurring once. This CDR3 spans 13 amino acids. The ends lost 7 bases at V and 9 bases at J; junction bases unmatched: 11. Germline V gene sequence: CDR1 MNHEY, CDR2 SMNVEV (reference sequence).

The sequenced sample consisted of blood. The chain links TRBV27 to TRBJ2-7, with 8 bases that match TRBD2. This TCR was sampled from a woman aged 18-29 years with Graves' hyperthyroidism. CDR3 in DNA: TGTGCCAGCACCCCCGGGGGGGCCACCCCGCAGTACTTC. It is translated as CASTPGGATPQYF.